These T cell receptor beta chains were read from a single sample in a study of regulatory T cells in long-lasting Graves disease. TCRdb analysed the multiplex PCR reads with MiXCR anew, one entry per CDR3 protein. The sample lists over 650,000 distinct CDR3 sequences, 25% to 35% occurring once. The input for sequencing was peripheral blood mononuclear cells (PBMCs), taken when the disease was refractory, from a patient treated with antithyroid drugs. The receptors come from a female donor with Graves disease. CDR3s include the opening cysteine and the closing phenylalanine or tryptophan. D genes are given only for firm matches. The listing skips clone size in some rows; elsewhere it reads once, few, many or a size class.

size	D	V	J	CDR3	DNA
few	NA	TRBV20-1	TRBJ2-5	CSADLGRGQETQYF	TGCAGTGCCGACCTGGGGCGGGGCCAAGAGACCCAGTACTTC
NA	NA	TRBV6-9	TRBJ2-1	CASSYPVSFCSYNEQFF	TGTGCCAGCAGTTACCCGGTTTCCTTCTGCTCCTACAATGAGCAGTTCTTC
few	NA	TRBV7-9	TRBJ1-1	CASSRPGTSMNTEAFF	TGTGCCAGCAGCCGTCCCGGGACCTCTATGAACACTGAAGCTTTCTTT
once	NA	TRBV19	TRBJ1-2	CASSIEAYGYTF	TGTGCCAGTAGTATAGAGGCCTATGGCTACACCTTC
many	NA	TRBV12-3/TRBV12-4	TRBJ1-5	CASSSLKHQPQHF	TGTGCCAGCAGTTCCTTGAAGCATCAGCCCCAGCATTTT
many	NA	TRBV2	TRBJ1-5	CASRGRASQPQHF	TGTGCCAGCAGGGGCAGGGCTAGTCAGCCCCAGCATTTT
NA	NA	TRBV6-2/TRBV6-3	TRBJ1-4	CASSYWFGRTNEKLFF	TGTGCCAGCAGTTATTGGTTCGGACGGACGAATGAAAAACTGTTTTTT
few	NA	TRBV2	TRBJ1-1	CASSVPDGGTEAFF	TGTGCCAGCAGTGTACCAGATGGGGGGACTGAAGCTTTCTTT
NA	TRBD1	TRBV27	TRBJ1-1	CASSLFGTGRNTEAFF	TGTGCCAGCAGTTTATTCGGGACAGGGAGGAACACTGAAGCTTTCTTT
NA	NA	TRBV20-1	TRBJ1-6	CSASSPGGSPLHF	TGCAGTGCTAGTAGCCCCGGTGGCTCACCCCTCCACTTT
NA	TRBD1	TRBV10-3	TRBJ1-6	CAISVSAGGGNSPLHF	TGTGCCATCAGTGTGTCTGCAGGGGGCGGGAATTCACCCCTCCACTTT
NA	TRBD1	TRBV19	TRBJ2-5	CASSTRTGKETQYF	TGTGCCAGTAGTACTCGGACAGGGAAAGAGACCCAGTACTTC
few	NA	TRBV11-2	TRBJ2-2	CASSSRITGELFF	TGTGCCAGCAGCTCTCGGATCACCGGGGAGCTGTTTTTT
few	TRBD1	TRBV28	TRBJ1-6	CASSFTSTGFSGGNSPLHF	TGTGCCAGCAGTTTCACCTCGACAGGGTTCAGCGGGGGTAATTCACCCCTCCACTTT
NA	TRBD1	TRBV6-1	TRBJ1-1	CATQLTGGLRWTEAFF	TGTGCCACCCAATTGACAGGGGGTCTCCGGTGGACTGAAGCTTTCTTT
few	NA	TRBV9	TRBJ1-4	CASSVYPGSEKLFF	TGTGCCAGCAGCGTATACCCAGGGTCGGAAAAACTGTTTTTT
NA	TRBD1	TRBV6-1	TRBJ2-2	CASSKDRVIGGELFF	TGTGCCAGCAGCAAGGACAGGGTCATCGGCGGGGAGCTGTTTTTT
few	TRBD1	TRBV29-1	TRBJ1-4	CSALPADRGWEKLFF	TGCAGCGCCCTTCCGGCCGACAGGGGGTGGGAAAAACTGTTTTTT
once	NA	TRBV20-1	TRBJ1-1	CSARGEAEAFF	TGCAGTGCTAGAGGGGAGGCGGAAGCTTTCTTT